The clone carrying this TCR beta chain was seen a handful of times. Antigen unknown. TCRdb re-derived calls from the 5' RACE reads in MiXCR, one entry per CDR3 protein. The data contain a few hundred thousand distinct CDR3 sequences, about a sixth of them singletons. Losses at the gene ends were 3 bases for V and 2 bases for J; bases not matched to a gene: 20. This CDR3 has 20 residues. Germline V gene sequence: CDR1 SEHNR, CDR2 FQNEAQ (reference sequence). The data derive from a study of T-cell memory formation after mild COVID-19. Study summary: Largely, TCR clusters stayed within a single donor. Broader study findings: CD4+ clones that contracted lay mainly in CM and EM; CD8+ ones lay in EMRA. Contracting clones from day 15 to 85 showed balanced CD4/CD8; later expanders favored CD4+.

The specimen sequenced was PBMCs or a T cell subset sorted from them (not recorded which). The source is a man aged 18 to 29 who had mild COVID-19 (a few samples of this study predate the infection). Cell type and time point are not known. The chain links TRBV7-9 to TRBJ2-5; 8 bases align to TRBD1. The CDR3 sequence is CASSLAGRGQDPRGQETQYF. The CDR3 coding sequence is TGTGCCAGCAGCTTGGCCGGACGGGGACAGGACCCGAGGGGGCAAGAGACCCAGTACTTC.